A single sample gave rise to the 7 T cell receptor beta chains below, sequenced in a study of control samples from healthy donors and cancer patients. Sequenced by immunoSEQ multiplex PCR; TCRdb stores in-frame clones only, minus some. The sample lists 140,000 to 150,000 clones, about 91% occurring once. Sequencing was done on a sample of blood. The receptor set was obtained from a man aged 25 to 40 in good health.

This clone came up once. J is TRBJ1-5 and V is TRBV28; tentatively, D is TRBD1 (6 bases). The CDR3 is 16 amino acids. Germline V gene sequence: CDR1 MDHEN, CDR2 SYDVKM. V lost 1 base and J lost 1, with 11 bases in between. CDR3 bases: TGTGCCAGCAGTTTATCGGGCAGGGGAAGCAATCAGCCCCAGCATTTT. Amino acids: CASSLSGRGSNQPQHF.

The chain carries TRBV7-9 and TRBJ1-1, with D maybe TRBD1 (5 bases). The CDR3 covers 15 residues. The germline V gene has CDR1 SEHNR and CDR2 FQNEAQ (reference sequence). V was shortened by 4 bases and J by 4 bases, with 16 bases between the two germline ends. CDR3 region: CASSYQDKGLTEAFF. DNA for the CDR3: TGTGCCAGCAGCTATCAGGACAAAGGGCTCACTGAAGCTTTCTTT.

This clone is a singleton in its sample. This chain uses TRBV9 with TRBJ2-2, with 7 positions matching TRBD1. CDR1 is SGDLS, CDR2 YYNGEE, per germline. V trimming: 5 bases; J trimming: 0 bases; junction bases outside the gene matches: 4. This CDR3 is built from 15 residues. CDR3 in DNA: TGTGCCAGCAGGGATGACAGGGCGAACACCGGGGAGCTGTTTTTT. Protein: CASRDDRANTGELFF.

The count of this clone is one. The chain combines TRBV9 with TRBJ2-1; D is unclear. The V gene lost 0 bases and the J gene lost 9 bases, with 7 bases spanning the gap. The length of the CDR3 is 12 residues. Germline loops: CDR1 SGDLS, CDR2 YYNGEE. The CDR3, as DNA: TGTGCCAGCAGCGTAGAGGTGGGTGAGCAGTTCTTC. Its translation: CASSVEVGEQFF.

Only one count was recorded for this clone. The chain has TRBV29-1 and TRBJ1-1; 8 nucleotides line up with TRBD1. The CDR3 totals 13 residues. The germline gives CDR1 SQVTM, CDR2 ANQGSEA. V gave up 7 bases and J gave up 0 bases; unmatched junction bases: 4. CDR3 sequence: CSARQGMNTEAFF. CDR3 nucleotides: TGCAGCGCTCGACAGGGGATGAACACTGAAGCTTTCTTT. Variable domain in full (rest from reference TRBV29-1 and TRBJ1-1): SAVISQKPSRDICQRGTSLTIQCQVDSQVTMMFWYRQQPGQSLTLIATANQGSEATYESGFVIDKFPISRPNLTFSTLTVSNMSPEDSSIYLCSARQGMNTEAFFGQGTRLTVV.

This CDR3 reads CASSLDHRDRGRSYEQYF. DNA of the CDR3: TGTGCCAGCAGCTTAGATCACAGGGACAGGGGGAGATCCTACGAGCAGTACTTC. The chain combines TRBV11-2 with TRBJ2-7; 11 bases map to TRBD1. This CDR3 has 18 residues. With 0 bases clipped from V and 1 base from J, the junction kept 8 bases outside the gene matches. Germline V gene lookup returns CDR1 SGHAT and CDR2 FQNNGV.

The chain carries TRBV18 and TRBJ2-1, with no clear D. Trimming cost V 5 bases and J 9 bases, with 14 bases left between them. There are 13 residues in the CDR3. Per germline, CDR1 KGHSH and CDR2 LQKENI. The CDR3 DNA sequence: TGTGCCAGCTCATCGAAAACTAATAGTGAGCAGTTCTTC. Residues: CASSSKTNSEQFF. Using reference TRBV18 and TRBJ2-1 for the parts outside the CDR3, the full variable domain is NAGVMQNPRHLVRRRGQEARLRCSPMKGHSHVYWYRQLPEEGLKFMVYLQKENIIDESGMPKERFSAEFPKEGPSILRIQQVVRGDSAAYFCASSSKTNSEQFFGPGTRLTVL.